This is a list of T cell receptor beta chains from one sample in a study of cytomegalovirus exposure and HLA in healthy donors. The repertoire was sequenced with immunoSEQ multiplex PCR; TCRdb's copy has only in-frame clones and lacks some. The sample holds a few hundred thousand clones; around 90% are singletons and the top ten take under 0.45%. The sample taken for sequencing was PBMCs. These receptors came from a woman aged 18-35 years in good health and CMV-seronegative. Both conserved end residues are part of each CDR3. The D gene is left open where the match is weak. Some rows have no size entry. The others give once, few or many, or a class for an expanded clone.

V	size	J	D	CDR3	DNA
TRBV9	.	TRBJ1-1	.	CASSEEGRGNTEAFF	TGTGCCAGCAGCGAGGAGGGTCGGGGGAACACTGAAGCTTTCTTT
TRBV19	.	TRBJ1-5	.	CASSTNQPQHF	TGTGCCAGCTCTACGAATCAGCCCCAGCATTTT
TRBV19	.	TRBJ2-5	.	CASRISRNQETQYF	TGTGCCAGTAGGATTTCGAGAAACCAAGAGACCCAGTACTTC
TRBV14	.	TRBJ1-2	.	CASSQAGNYGYTF	TGTGCCAGCAGCCAAGCCGGTAACTATGGCTACACCTTC
TRBV27	.	TRBJ2-3	TRBD2	CASSSTSGGNTDTQYF	TGTGCCAGCAGTTCGACTAGCGGGGGGAACACAGATACGCAGTATTTT
TRBV6-5	.	TRBJ1-1	.	CASSYNREAFF	TGTGCCAGCAGTTATAACAGGGAGGCTTTCTTT
TRBV10-3	.	TRBJ2-3	TRBD1	CAISEGTGRTDTQYF	TGTGCCATCAGCGAAGGGACAGGCAGGACAGATACGCAGTATTTT
TRBV6-5	.	TRBJ2-1	TRBD1	CASSYLQGAPVNEQFF	TGTGCCAGCAGCTACCTACAGGGGGCCCCGGTCAATGAGCAGTTCTTC
TRBV30	.	TRBJ1-3	.	CAWTLDLAGNTIYF	TGTGCCTGGACCCTGGACTTGGCTGGAAACACCATATATTTT
TRBV14	.	TRBJ1-2	TRBD1	CASSQWTGGMYGYTF	TGTGCCAGCAGCCAATGGACAGGGGGCATGTATGGCTACACCTTC
TRBV7-3	once	TRBJ2-1	TRBD2	CASSILAGDYNEQFF	TGTGCCAGCAGTATCCTAGCGGGGGACTACAATGAGCAGTTCTTC
TRBV25-1	.	TRBJ1-1	TRBD1	CASSGLGTGDEAFF	TGTGCCAGCAGTGGACTAGGGACAGGCGATGAAGCTTTCTTT
TRBV5-6	.	TRBJ2-1	TRBD2	CASSSTSGGNNEQFF	TGTGCCAGCAGCTCAACTAGCGGGGGGAACAATGAGCAGTTCTTC
TRBV6-5	.	TRBJ1-6	.	CASRQGSNSPLHF	TGTGCCAGCAGACAGGGTAGTAATTCACCCCTCCACTTT
TRBV6-5	.	TRBJ2-1	TRBD1	CASSRTGYNEQFF	TGTGCCAGCAGTAGGACAGGGTACAATGAGCAGTTCTTC
TRBV5-4	.	TRBJ1-2	.	CASSLWAMAGTYYGYTF	TGTGCCAGCAGCTTGTGGGCGATGGCAGGAACCTACTATGGCTACACCTTC
TRBV5-6	.	TRBJ1-1	TRBD1	CASTLADRVNTEAFF	TGTGCCAGCACCTTGGCGGACAGGGTCAACACTGAAGCTTTCTTT
TRBV2	.	TRBJ1-2	TRBD1	CASSEDRGYYGYTF	TGTGCCAGCAGTGAAGACAGGGGTTACTATGGCTACACCTTC
TRBV6-6	.	TRBJ2-7	TRBD2	CASSYARAGVEQYF	TGTGCCAGCAGTTACGCGCGAGCGGGGGTCGAGCAGTACTTC
TRBV11-2	.	TRBJ2-3	TRBD1	CASSAPGQGVKDTQYF	TGTGCCAGCAGCGCCCCCGGACAGGGGGTTAAAGATACGCAGTATTTT
TRBV5-6	.	TRBJ2-7	TRBD1	CASIKGRTGYSYEQYF	TGTGCCAGCATCAAAGGTCGGACAGGGTATTCCTACGAGCAGTACTTC
TRBV7-9	once	TRBJ2-2	.	CASSLATVTGELFF	TGTGCCAGCAGCTTAGCAACAGTCACCGGGGAGCTGTTTTTT
TRBV10-2	.	TRBJ2-1	TRBD2	CASRSGGARDEQFF	TGCGCCAGCAGAAGCGGGGGCGCGAGGGATGAGCAGTTCTTC
TRBV4-3	.	TRBJ2-7	.	CASSQDRVQYEQYF	TGCGCCAGCAGCCAAGATCGGGTTCAGTACGAGCAGTACTTC
TRBV7-7	.	TRBJ1-1	.	CASSLEAGTEAFF	TGTGCTAGCAGCTTAGAGGCAGGCACTGAAGCTTTCTTT
TRBV7-9	once	TRBJ2-3	TRBD1	CASSLRQGALGPNTDTQYF	TGTGCCAGCAGCCTAAGACAGGGAGCGTTGGGTCCCAACACAGATACGCAGTATTTT
TRBV7-9	.	TRBJ2-4	.	CASSLDSGAKNIQYF	TGTGCCAGCAGCTTGGACAGCGGAGCCAAAAACATTCAGTACTTC
TRBV7-9	.	TRBJ2-7	TRBD1	CASSYGTGGTEGQYF	TGTGCCAGCAGCTACGGGACAGGGGGCACCGAGGGGCAGTACTTC
TRBV30	.	TRBJ1-2	TRBD1	CAWSHDTRQGGNYGYTF	TGTGCCTGGAGTCACGACACCCGACAGGGTGGGAACTATGGCTACACCTTC
TRBV25-1	.	TRBJ1-4	.	CASTYGVLANEKLFF	TGTGCCAGCACGTACGGGGTTTTGGCTAATGAAAAACTGTTTTTT